This is a list of T cell receptor beta chains from one sample in a study of blood T cells in healthy people across ages. MiXCR was run by TCRdb on the 5' RACE reads, yielding one entry per CDR3 protein. The sample yields 550,000 to 700,000 distinct CDR3 sequences, 27% seen once. The sequenced material came from blood. These receptors all stem from a woman in her 70s in good health. The CDR3 runs from the conserved cysteine through the conserved F or W.

V,J,CDR3
TRBV7-2,TRBJ1-2,CASSFRGSAGYGYTF
TRBV7-9,TRBJ2-7,CASSSRQGERYEQYF
TRBV7-2,TRBJ1-2,CASSLGPGRLSVTF
TRBV10-3,TRBJ2-3,CAIGGTSTNTQYF
TRBV5-1,TRBJ2-5,CASSDGGRNGETQYF
TRBV12-3/TRBV12-4,-,CASRPAGGNEQFF
TRBV19,TRBJ1-5,CASQRGGASNQPQHF
TRBV29-1,TRBJ2-5,CSARSWGMQETQYF
TRBV7-3,TRBJ2-5,CAGSLKGSWEETQYF
TRBV20-1,TRBJ2-3,CSASGLAGGEGTQYF
TRBV20-1,TRBJ1-1,CSAREMHGAAFF
TRBV7-9,TRBJ2-7,CASSLSPNEQYF
TRBV5-1,TRBJ2-3,CASSPLERDTDTQYF
TRBV20-1,TRBJ2-5,CSATTSGGTETQYF
TRBV7-9,TRBJ1-2,CASSSRAQNYGYTF
TRBV18,TRBJ2-7,CASSPPGLRYEQYF
TRBV29-1,TRBJ1-2,CSARRTGGGYTF
TRBV4-3,TRBJ2-1,CASSQGLIGVNYNEQFF
TRBV7-9,TRBJ1-2,CASSSYPDRGRDGYTF
TRBV29-1,-,CSVDRGQNEQFF
TRBV5-1,TRBJ2-5,CASRRQTQETQYF
TRBV20-1,TRBJ2-5,CSAGTSGNAETQYF
TRBV4-1,TRBJ2-5,CASSRGDRQSETQYF
TRBV7-2,TRBJ2-5,CASSLGGEKTQYF
TRBV12-3/TRBV12-4,TRBJ2-3,CASSPWRDRSTDTQYF
TRBV12-5,TRBJ2-7,CASAPWTTYEQYF
TRBV7-2,TRBJ2-7,CASSPGDRFSYEQYF
TRBV20-1,TRBJ1-5,CSASPNNHPQHF
TRBV27,TRBJ2-5,CASSRGYQETQYF
TRBV7-2,TRBJ1-1,CASSPRDKTPSEFSEAFF
TRBV24-1,TRBJ1-5,CATSALGGADNQPQHF
TRBV6-1,TRBJ2-6,CASSQRGWGSGANVLTF
TRBV5-1,TRBJ2-3,CASSLISGGGTDTQYF
TRBV5-1,TRBJ1-1,CASSFPGNTEAFF
TRBV18,TRBJ2-7,CASSPRRYSSYEQYF
TRBV4-3,TRBJ2-5,CASSQGRTGGDQETQYF
TRBV3-1,TRBJ1-2,CASSRTGQGNGYTF
TRBV4-1,TRBJ1-6,CASSQVEGTHLGRSPLHF
TRBV4-2,TRBJ2-7,CASSISGVNYEQYF
TRBV6-2/TRBV6-3,TRBJ2-7,CASRSHRGHEQYF